This T cell receptor (beta chain) was sequenced for a study of high-grade serous ovarian cancer treatment subgroups. The tumor samples were collected prior to definitive surgery or chemotherapy. Only in-frame clones appear in the TCRdb table, and some are missing; sequencing was by immunoSEQ multiplex PCR. The data show around 3,200 clones, around 63% seen once. The germline gives CDR1 GTSNPN, CDR2 SVGIG (reference sequence). The CDR3 covers 15 residues. Deletions cut 3 bases from V and 5 bases from J, with 19 bases between. This TCR derives from a human donor with high-grade serous ovarian cancer. The gene calls are TRBV30 and TRBJ1-1; possible D gene TRBD1, 5 bases. Sequenced sample: tumor tissue. The CDR3, as DNA: TGTGCCTGGAGGCTTCCCTTGGGGGGTGCAACTGAAGCTTTCTTT. It yields the protein CAWRLPLGGATEAFF. Supplemented by reference TRBV30 and TRBJ1-1, the full variable domain reads SQTIHQWPATLVQPVGSPLSLECTVEGTSNPNLYWYRQAAGRGLQLLFYSVGIGQISSEVPQNLSASRPQDRQFILSSKKLLLSDSGFYLCAWRLPLGGATEAFFGQGTRLTVV.